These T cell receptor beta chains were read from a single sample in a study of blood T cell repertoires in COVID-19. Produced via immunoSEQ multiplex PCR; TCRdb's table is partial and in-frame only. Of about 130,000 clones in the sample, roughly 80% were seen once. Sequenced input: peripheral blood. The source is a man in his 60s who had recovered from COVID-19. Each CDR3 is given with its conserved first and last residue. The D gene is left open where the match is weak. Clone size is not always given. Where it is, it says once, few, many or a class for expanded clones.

cdr3_aa: CASRRTVHNEQFF
cdr3_nt: TGTGCCAGCAGAAGGACAGTCCACAATGAGCAGTTCTTC
clone_size: -
d_call: -
v_call: TRBV6-5
j_call: TRBJ2-1

cdr3_aa: CASSLRTGANTEAFF
cdr3_nt: TGTGCCAGCAGCTTAAGGACAGGAGCGAACACTGAAGCTTTCTTT
clone_size: -
d_call: TRBD1
v_call: TRBV7-9
j_call: TRBJ1-1

cdr3_aa: CASSLVGSDTSQETQYF
cdr3_nt: TGTGCCAGCAGCCTGGTTGGATCGGACACCAGCCAAGAGACCCAGTACTTC
clone_size: -
d_call: -
v_call: TRBV5-6
j_call: TRBJ2-5

cdr3_aa: CASSSRQGAYNEQFF
cdr3_nt: TGTGCCAGCAGTTCTCGACAGGGGGCGTACAATGAGCAGTTCTTC
clone_size: -
d_call: TRBD1
v_call: TRBV27
j_call: TRBJ2-1

cdr3_aa: CASSFQRGQETQYF
cdr3_nt: TGCGCCAGCAGCTTCCAGCGGGGCCAAGAGACCCAGTACTTC
clone_size: -
d_call: TRBD2
v_call: TRBV5-1
j_call: TRBJ2-5

cdr3_aa: CASSPDSNTNYGYTF
cdr3_nt: TGTGCCAGCAGCCCGGACAGCAATACTAACTATGGCTACACCTTC
clone_size: -
d_call: -
v_call: TRBV6-6
j_call: TRBJ1-2

cdr3_aa: CATSDATASGSGFDEQFF
cdr3_nt: TGTGCCACCAGTGACGCGACGGCTAGCGGGAGCGGTTTCGATGAGCAGTTCTTC
clone_size: many
d_call: TRBD2
v_call: TRBV24-1
j_call: TRBJ2-1

cdr3_aa: CASSPPGGETQYF
cdr3_nt: TGCGCCAGCAGCCCACCCGGGGGAGAGACCCAGTACTTC
clone_size: -
d_call: -
v_call: TRBV5-1
j_call: TRBJ2-5

cdr3_aa: CASSKDRGPGQPQHF
cdr3_nt: TGTGCCAGCAGTAAAGACAGGGGGCCGGGTCAGCCCCAGCATTTT
clone_size: -
d_call: TRBD1
v_call: TRBV6-2/TRBV6-3
j_call: TRBJ1-5

cdr3_aa: CASSKDRGQETQYF
cdr3_nt: TGTGCCAGCAGCAAGGACAGGGGCCAAGAGACCCAGTACTTC
clone_size: -
d_call: TRBD1
v_call: TRBV5-4
j_call: TRBJ2-5

cdr3_aa: CATSDSGQGGLGNQPQHF
cdr3_nt: TGTGCCACCAGTGATTCCGGACAGGGTGGCCTGGGCAATCAGCCCCAGCATTTT
clone_size: -
d_call: TRBD1
v_call: TRBV24-1
j_call: TRBJ1-5

cdr3_aa: CASSKGDRANSPLHF
cdr3_nt: TGTGCCAGTAGTAAAGGTGACAGGGCGAATTCACCCCTCCACTTT
clone_size: few
d_call: TRBD1
v_call: TRBV19
j_call: TRBJ1-6

cdr3_aa: CASSPLAGQNTGELFF
cdr3_nt: TGTGCCAGCAGCCCATTAGCGGGCCAGAACACCGGGGAGCTGTTTTTT
clone_size: once
d_call: TRBD2
v_call: TRBV7-3
j_call: TRBJ2-2

cdr3_aa: CASAALQETQYF
cdr3_nt: TGTGCCAGTGCGGCCCTCCAAGAGACCCAGTACTTC
clone_size: -
d_call: -
v_call: TRBV28
j_call: TRBJ2-5

cdr3_aa: CASSYSGSYEQYF
cdr3_nt: TGTGCCAGCAGTTATTCGGGGTCCTACGAGCAGTACTTC
clone_size: -
d_call: -
v_call: TRBV6-5
j_call: TRBJ2-7

cdr3_aa: CATSDRGADRAWEQYF
cdr3_nt: TGTGCCACCAGTGACCGTGGGGCGGACAGGGCGTGGGAGCAGTACTTC
clone_size: -
d_call: TRBD1
v_call: TRBV24-1
j_call: TRBJ2-7

cdr3_aa: CASRGADRHF
cdr3_nt: TGTGCCAGCAGGGGGGCGGACAGACATTTT
clone_size: -
d_call: -
v_call: TRBV2
j_call: TRBJ2-3

cdr3_aa: CASNPGQQATNEKLFF
cdr3_nt: TGCGCCAGCAATCCGGGACAGCAAGCAACTAATGAAAAACTGTTTTTT
clone_size: -
d_call: TRBD1
v_call: TRBV5-1
j_call: TRBJ1-4

cdr3_aa: CASSRGAGQPQHF
cdr3_nt: TGTGCCAGCAGTCGGGGGGCCGGTCAGCCCCAGCATTTT
clone_size: -
d_call: -
v_call: TRBV2
j_call: TRBJ1-5

cdr3_aa: CASRSYSGSYNEQFF
cdr3_nt: TGTGCCAGCAGGTCTTACTCGGGCTCCTACAATGAGCAGTTCTTC
clone_size: -
d_call: -
v_call: TRBV7-2
j_call: TRBJ2-1

cdr3_aa: CASSPAGADTQYF
cdr3_nt: TGCGCCAGCAGCCCCGCCGGAGCAGATACGCAGTATTTT
clone_size: few
d_call: -
v_call: TRBV4-3
j_call: TRBJ2-3

cdr3_aa: CAWAGTGATRAFF
cdr3_nt: TGTGCCTGGGCAGGGACAGGGGCAACTCGAGCTTTCTTT
clone_size: -
d_call: TRBD1
v_call: TRBV30
j_call: TRBJ1-1

cdr3_aa: CASSRVTGGNYNEQFF
cdr3_nt: TGTGCCAGCAGCCGAGTGACAGGGGGAAACTACAATGAGCAGTTCTTC
clone_size: -
d_call: TRBD1
v_call: TRBV6-6
j_call: TRBJ2-1

cdr3_aa: CASSSSLNTEAFF
cdr3_nt: TGTGCCAGCAGCTCAAGCCTTAACACTGAAGCTTTCTTT
clone_size: -
d_call: -
v_call: TRBV14
j_call: TRBJ1-1

cdr3_aa: CSALNYGYTF
cdr3_nt: TGCAGTGCTTTAAACTATGGCTACACCTTC
clone_size: -
d_call: -
v_call: TRBV20-1
j_call: TRBJ1-2

cdr3_aa: CASSLSAPRGANVLTF
cdr3_nt: TGTGCCAGCAGTTTATCGGCCCCTCGTGGGGCCAACGTCCTGACTTTC
clone_size: -
d_call: -
v_call: TRBV27
j_call: TRBJ2-6

cdr3_aa: CASSQDVLGGQGNTEAFF
cdr3_nt: TGTGCCAGCAGCCAAGACGTTCTTGGGGGACAGGGGAACACTGAAGCTTTCTTT
clone_size: -
d_call: TRBD1
v_call: TRBV4-2
j_call: TRBJ1-1

cdr3_aa: CASSYRRLASTDTQYF
cdr3_nt: TGTGCCAGCAGTTACAGACGACTAGCTAGCACAGATACGCAGTATTTT
clone_size: few
d_call: TRBD2
v_call: TRBV6-5
j_call: TRBJ2-3

cdr3_aa: CASSQDGGTGGIEQYF
cdr3_nt: TGTGCCAGCAGCCAAGACGGTGGAACAGGTGGCATCGAGCAGTACTTC
clone_size: -
d_call: -
v_call: TRBV4-2
j_call: TRBJ2-7

cdr3_aa: CASSLAGTKFSGQPQHF
cdr3_nt: TGTGCCAGCAGCTTAGCCGGGACAAAGTTTTCAGGTCAGCCCCAGCATTTT
clone_size: -
d_call: -
v_call: TRBV7-2
j_call: TRBJ1-5

cdr3_aa: CASSIPGQGSYEQYF
cdr3_nt: TGTGCCAGCAGCATCCCGGGACAGGGGTCCTACGAGCAGTACTTC
clone_size: -
d_call: TRBD1
v_call: TRBV28
j_call: TRBJ2-7

cdr3_aa: CASSQGWNTGELFF
cdr3_nt: TGTGCCAGCAGCCAGGGGTGGAACACCGGGGAGCTGTTTTTT
clone_size: once
d_call: -
v_call: TRBV27
j_call: TRBJ2-2

cdr3_aa: CASSYGRGYTF
cdr3_nt: TGTGCCAGCAGTTACGGCAGGGGCTACACCTTC
clone_size: -
d_call: -
v_call: TRBV6-5
j_call: TRBJ1-2

cdr3_aa: CASSPSGESQPQHF
cdr3_nt: TGTGCCAGCTCACCATCAGGGGAGAGTCAGCCCCAGCATTTT
clone_size: -
d_call: -
v_call: TRBV18
j_call: TRBJ1-5

cdr3_aa: CASSLSGGTSTDTQYF
cdr3_nt: TGCGCCAGCAGCTTGTCCGGGGGGACTAGCACAGATACGCAGTATTTT
clone_size: few
d_call: TRBD2
v_call: TRBV5-1
j_call: TRBJ2-3